This TCR beta chain was identified during a study of T cell repertoires in cytomegalovirus infection (dated by TCRdb to between 2018 and 2021). Broadly, across the study: The HLA type of each donor mattered for the analysis, because public TCR beta signatures pointed to carriage of CMV infection along with the matching HLA type.

The table lists this clonotype with a few counts. What this receptor recognizes is not known. Per-base qualities were not stored, and no clone one base away is much larger. Sequencing instrument: Illumina HiSeq 1500. Using fastp trimming at Q25 and MiXCR clonotype assembly, TCRdb reanalyzed the public sequencing data and kept in-frame beta chains. CDR3 protein duplicates are merged, each entry listing the most common genes and DNA. Here the sample has about 110,000 distinct CDR3 sequences; about 9.5% occur a single time. Around a third of the sample is in the top ten clones. The germline V gene encodes CDR1 SGHDT and CDR2 YYEEEE. Including the terminal cysteine and phenylalanine, the CDR3 comprises 16 residues. Just CDR3 DNA is preserved here, 48 bases in frame from base 1. The V and J ends are trimmed by 3 bases and 4 bases, leaving 16 bases between them. The study at large found these results: The ex vivo response was dominated by HLA-C-restricted CMV-specific TCR beta clonotypes, which also provided the single most frequent clonotype in two of eight donors. Carriers of CMV infection plus the relevant HLA type were discriminated by the cumulative frequency of public TCR beta family members in the study cohort and in an independent approximately 340-donor cohort.

The source of this sequence is a human donor in good health (CMV status not recorded). Some clones in this sample may be carry-over from other donors' samples. Recombination connected TRBV5-6 to TRBJ2-2; the D segment cannot be called with confidence. The specimen was PBMCs, sequenced either directly or after in vitro stimulation (not recorded which). The CDR3 region has the sequence CASSSWGTAITGELFF. The DNA sequence is as follows: TGTGCCAGCAGCTCCTGGGGTACAGCGATCACCGGGGAGCTGTTTTTT.